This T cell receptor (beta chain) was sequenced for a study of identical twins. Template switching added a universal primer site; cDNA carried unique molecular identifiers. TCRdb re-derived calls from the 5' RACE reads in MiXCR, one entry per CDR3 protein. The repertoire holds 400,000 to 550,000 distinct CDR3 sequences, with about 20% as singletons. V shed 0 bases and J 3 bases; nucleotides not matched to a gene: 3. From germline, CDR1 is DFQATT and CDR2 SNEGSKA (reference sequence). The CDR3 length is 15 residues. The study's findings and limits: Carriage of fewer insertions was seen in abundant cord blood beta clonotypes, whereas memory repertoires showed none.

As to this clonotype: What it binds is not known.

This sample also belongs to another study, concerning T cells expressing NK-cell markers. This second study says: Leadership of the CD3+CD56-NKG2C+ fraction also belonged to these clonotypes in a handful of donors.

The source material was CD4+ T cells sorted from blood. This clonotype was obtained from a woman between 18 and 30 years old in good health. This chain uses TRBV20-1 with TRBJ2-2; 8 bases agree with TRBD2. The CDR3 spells CSARDFGGDTGELFF. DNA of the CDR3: TGCAGTGCTAGAGATTTCGGGGGGGACACCGGGGAGCTGTTTTTT.